This T cell receptor (beta chain) was identified in a study of blood T cell repertoires in COVID-19 (TCRdb year 2020). A note on the overall study: Samples from collaborators originated in the United States, Italy and Spain and spanned both the acute and convalescent phases of COVID-19. The material from the prospective study consisted of cDNA or gDNA derived from T cells, B-cell-depleted T cells, or PBMCs. Deeply sampled blood TCRbeta repertoires from subjects exposed to, actively infected with, or recovered from COVID-19 were included in the dataset. A freely available public database, intended as a resource for researchers studying the immune response to SARS-CoV-2, is where the repertoires were released. Samples were obtained from the ongoing ImmuneRACE study (first 160 participants) and from over a thousand subjects provided by 6 global collaborators. Nearly every sample came with metadata listing a de-identified subject ID, COVID-19 status, age in years and sex. Where HLA class I and class II types were available, the types were taken from metadata supplied by the sample provider, not from assay-based typing. Here is what the overall study found, with its caveats: The quantity of clinical and demographic metadata differed by source and by participant and was supplied without curation.

The germline V gene gives CDR1 as LGHNA and CDR2 as YNFKEQ. Reading from cysteine to phenylalanine, the CDR3 counts 16 amino acids. The kept DNA is CDR3 alone, 48 bases in frame from the first base. The junction shows trimming of 1 base on V and 7 bases on J, and the gene matches do not reach 10 bases of it. A word on this clone: Its binding antigen is unknown. No much larger clonotype is one base removed from it; base qualities were not supplied.

The immunoSEQ Assay, a bias-controlled multiplex PCR, was used to amplify TCRbeta CDR3 regions from genomic DNA. The published analysis was carried out like this. The number of nucleated cells in each sample was estimated by amplification of reference gene primers within the assay. To quantify the absolute abundance of each unique TCRbeta CDR3 rearrangement, sequence reads were collapsed and filtered. For each sample, productive Simpson clonality was calculated by taking the square root of Simpson's diversity index across productive rearrangements. What TCRdb holds here is the immuneACCESS table cut down to in-frame rearrangements. Part of the clones is not present; checked against another copy, under half of the missing clones reflect an unresolved V gene, and the others are unexplained. V, J and clone size derive from that table, while D and trimming were established from the DNA sequence. Present in this sample are roughly 170,000 clones, over 60% of which were seen just once. The ten largest clones add up to less than 30% of the sample.

Collaborating institutions collected whole blood in K2EDTA tubes following their own protocols. For TCRbeta analysis, collaborators shipped samples in one of three forms: frozen whole blood, isolated PBMCs, or DNA extracted from either of those sample types. The source is a woman aged 70-85 years with acute or convalescent COVID-19. The chain is assembled from TRBV4-2 and TRBJ2-1; 7 central nucleotides agree with TRBD2. The sequencing sample was made of peripheral blood. The sequenced DNA: TGTGCCAGCAGCCAAGGTTCTGCGGGAGTGGGGAATGAGCAGTTCTTC. Its amino acids are CASSQGSAGVGNEQFF.